The clone carrying this TCR beta chain was detected a few times. MiXCR, applied by TCRdb to the RT-PCR reads, yields one record per CDR3 protein. Found here are around 30,000 distinct CDR3 sequences, roughly 38% of them singletons; the top ten hold 76%. The record originates from a study of patients and donors after allogeneic stem cell transplantation. The germline CDR1 and CDR2 sequences are SGHRS and YFSETQ. After removal of 4 bases from V and 1 base from J, the junction contained 3 bases not matched to a gene. This CDR3 is 14 amino acids long. Sequenced: blood, either unsorted or a sorted T cell fraction (not recorded which). V and J are TRBV5-1 and TRBJ2-3; 7 positions agree with TRBD2. The sequence came from a human donor who was either an allogeneic HSCT recipient or a stem cell or donor lymphocyte infusion donor (not recorded which). It is not recorded whose cells these are; they may come from a transplant donor. This chain's CDR3 is CASSRAGGTDTQYF. CDR3 in DNA: TGCGCCAGCAGCCGGGCGGGGGGCACAGATACGCAGTATTTT.